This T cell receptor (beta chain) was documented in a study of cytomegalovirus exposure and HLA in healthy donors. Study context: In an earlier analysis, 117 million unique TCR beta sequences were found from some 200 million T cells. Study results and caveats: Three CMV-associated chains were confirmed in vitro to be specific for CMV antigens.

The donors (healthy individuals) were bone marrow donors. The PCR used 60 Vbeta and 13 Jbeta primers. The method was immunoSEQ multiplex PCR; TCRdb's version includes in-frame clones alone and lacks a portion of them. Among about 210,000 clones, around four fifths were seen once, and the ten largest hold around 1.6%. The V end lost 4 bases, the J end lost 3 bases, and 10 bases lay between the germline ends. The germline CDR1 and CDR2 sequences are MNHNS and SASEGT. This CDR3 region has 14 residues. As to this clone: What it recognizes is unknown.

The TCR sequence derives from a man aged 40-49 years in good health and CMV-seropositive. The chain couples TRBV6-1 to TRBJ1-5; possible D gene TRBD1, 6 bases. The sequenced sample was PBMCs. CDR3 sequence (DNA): TGTGCCAGCAGTGGGAGACAGGTCAATCAGCCCCAGCATTTT. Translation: CASSGRQVNQPQHF.